This T cell receptor (beta chain) was documented in a study of T cell responses to AZD1222 COVID-19 vaccine. Broader study findings: All repertoire sampling was performed exclusively after the peak T cell response.

CDR3 size: 12 residues. Trimming stripped 2 bases from V and 7 bases from J, with 8 bases between. Worth noting for this clone: As yet, its antigen is unknown.

The table came from immunoSEQ multiplex PCR; TCRdb's copy has only in-frame clones and leaves some out. The repertoire has around 150,000 clones, roughly 92% of them found once; the top ten carry over 0.95%. The receptor's source is an adult in good health. The chain links TRBV12-3 or TRBV12-4 to TRBJ1-2; no clear D. Sample: peripheral blood, taken on day 0 of AZD1222 vaccination. The CDR3 DNA reads as TGTGCCAGCAGTTTACAGAGGGCTGGCTACACCTTC. It is translated as CASSLQRAGYTF.